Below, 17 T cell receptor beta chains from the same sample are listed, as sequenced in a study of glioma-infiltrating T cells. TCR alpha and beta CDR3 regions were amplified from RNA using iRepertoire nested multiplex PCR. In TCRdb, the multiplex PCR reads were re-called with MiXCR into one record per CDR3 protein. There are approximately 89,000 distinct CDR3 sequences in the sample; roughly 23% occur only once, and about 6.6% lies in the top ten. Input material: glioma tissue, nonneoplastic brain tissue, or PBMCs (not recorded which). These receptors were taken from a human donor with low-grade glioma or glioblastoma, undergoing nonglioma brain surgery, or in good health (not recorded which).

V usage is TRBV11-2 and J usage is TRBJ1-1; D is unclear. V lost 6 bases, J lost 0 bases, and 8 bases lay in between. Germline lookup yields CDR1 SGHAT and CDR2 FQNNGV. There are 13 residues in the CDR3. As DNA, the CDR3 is TGTGCCAGCAGAGAGTTTGTGAACACTGAAGCTTTCTTT. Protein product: CASREFVNTEAFF.

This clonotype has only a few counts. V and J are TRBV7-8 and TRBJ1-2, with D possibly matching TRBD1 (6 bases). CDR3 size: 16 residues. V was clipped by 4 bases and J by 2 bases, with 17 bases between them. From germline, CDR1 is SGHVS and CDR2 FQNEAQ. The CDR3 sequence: CASSSRPQGLNYGYTF. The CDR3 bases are TGTGCCAGCAGCTCCCGACCACAGGGATTAAACTATGGCTACACCTTC.

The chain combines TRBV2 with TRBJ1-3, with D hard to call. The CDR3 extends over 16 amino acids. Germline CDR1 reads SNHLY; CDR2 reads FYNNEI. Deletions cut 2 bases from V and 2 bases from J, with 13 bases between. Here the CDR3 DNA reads TGTGCCAGCAGTGAAAGGACCCTCCGTGCTGGAAACACCATATATTTT. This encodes CASSERTLRAGNTIYF.

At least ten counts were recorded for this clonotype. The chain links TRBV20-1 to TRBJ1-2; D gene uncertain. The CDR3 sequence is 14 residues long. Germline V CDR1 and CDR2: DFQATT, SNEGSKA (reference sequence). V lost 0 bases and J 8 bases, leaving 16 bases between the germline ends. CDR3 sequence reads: CSARDPVGPWGYTF. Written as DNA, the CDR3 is TGCAGTGCTAGAGATCCTGTGGGCCCGTGGGGCTACACCTTC.

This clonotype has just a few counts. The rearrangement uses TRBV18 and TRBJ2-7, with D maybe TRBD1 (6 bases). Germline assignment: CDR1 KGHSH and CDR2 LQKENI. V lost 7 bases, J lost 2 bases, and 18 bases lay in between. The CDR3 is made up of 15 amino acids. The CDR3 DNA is TGTGCCAGCTTTTTACCGGGACACGGAACCTACGAGCAGTACTTC. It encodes CASFLPGHGTYEQYF.

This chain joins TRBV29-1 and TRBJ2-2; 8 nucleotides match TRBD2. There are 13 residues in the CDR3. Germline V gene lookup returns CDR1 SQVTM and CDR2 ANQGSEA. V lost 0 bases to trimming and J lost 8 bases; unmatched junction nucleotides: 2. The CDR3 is CSVEESSGGELFF. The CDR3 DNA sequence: TGCAGCGTTGAAGAATCTAGCGGGGGGGAGCTGTTTTTT.

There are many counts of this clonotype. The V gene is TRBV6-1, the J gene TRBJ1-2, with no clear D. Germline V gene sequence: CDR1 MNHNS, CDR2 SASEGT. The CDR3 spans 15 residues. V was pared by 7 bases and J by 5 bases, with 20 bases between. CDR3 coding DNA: TGTGCCAGCAACGCAGGCGGGCGCGATCGTTATGGCTACACCTTC. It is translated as CASNAGGRDRYGYTF.

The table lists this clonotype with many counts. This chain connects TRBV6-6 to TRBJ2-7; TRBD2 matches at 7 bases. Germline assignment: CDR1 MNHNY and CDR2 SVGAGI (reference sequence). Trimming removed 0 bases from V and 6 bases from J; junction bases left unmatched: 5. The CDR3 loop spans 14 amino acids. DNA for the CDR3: TGTGCCAGCAGTTACTCGGGGGGGAGACTCGAGCAGTACTTC. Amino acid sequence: CASSYSGGRLEQYF.

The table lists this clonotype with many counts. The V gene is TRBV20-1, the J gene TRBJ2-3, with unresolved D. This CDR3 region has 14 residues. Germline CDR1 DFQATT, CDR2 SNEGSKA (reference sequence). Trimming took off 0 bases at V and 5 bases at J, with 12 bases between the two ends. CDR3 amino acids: CSAREGRFQDTQYF. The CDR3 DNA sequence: TGCAGTGCTAGAGAGGGAAGGTTCCAAGATACGCAGTATTTT.

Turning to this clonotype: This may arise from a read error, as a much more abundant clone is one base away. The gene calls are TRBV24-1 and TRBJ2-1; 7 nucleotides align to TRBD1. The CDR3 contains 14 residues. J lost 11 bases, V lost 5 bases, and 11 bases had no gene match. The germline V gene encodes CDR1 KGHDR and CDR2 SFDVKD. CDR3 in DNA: TGTGCCACCAGTGCCCCGGACAGGCTTGGTAAGCAGTTCTTC. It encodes CATSAPDRLGKQFF.

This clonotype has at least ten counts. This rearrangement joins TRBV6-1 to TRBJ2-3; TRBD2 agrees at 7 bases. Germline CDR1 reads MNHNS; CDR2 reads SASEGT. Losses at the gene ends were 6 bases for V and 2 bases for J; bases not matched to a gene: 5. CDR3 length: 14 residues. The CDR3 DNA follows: TGTGCCAGCAGAGGTGGGACTATCACAGATACGCAGTATTTT. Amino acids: CASRGGTITDTQYF.

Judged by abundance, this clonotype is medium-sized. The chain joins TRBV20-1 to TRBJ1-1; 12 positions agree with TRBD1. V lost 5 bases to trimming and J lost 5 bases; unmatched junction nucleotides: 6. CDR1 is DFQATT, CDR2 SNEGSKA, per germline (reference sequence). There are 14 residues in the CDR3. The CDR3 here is CSAGGQGARTEAFF. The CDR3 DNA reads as TGCAGTGCTGGGGGACAGGGGGCGAGGACTGAAGCTTTCTTT.

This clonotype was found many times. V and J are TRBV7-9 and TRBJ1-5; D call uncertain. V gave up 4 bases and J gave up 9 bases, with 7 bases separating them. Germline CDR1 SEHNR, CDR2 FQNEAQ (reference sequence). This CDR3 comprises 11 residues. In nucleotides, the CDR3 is TGTGCCAGCAGCTGCGTTACGCCCCAGCATTTT. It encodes CASSCVTPQHF.

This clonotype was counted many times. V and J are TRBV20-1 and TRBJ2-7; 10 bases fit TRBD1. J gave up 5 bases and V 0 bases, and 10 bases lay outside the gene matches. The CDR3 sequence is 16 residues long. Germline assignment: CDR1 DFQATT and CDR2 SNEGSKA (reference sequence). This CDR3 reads CSARDYYGTGANEQYF. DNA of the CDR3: TGCAGTGCTAGAGATTATTATGGGACAGGGGCGAACGAGCAGTACTTC.

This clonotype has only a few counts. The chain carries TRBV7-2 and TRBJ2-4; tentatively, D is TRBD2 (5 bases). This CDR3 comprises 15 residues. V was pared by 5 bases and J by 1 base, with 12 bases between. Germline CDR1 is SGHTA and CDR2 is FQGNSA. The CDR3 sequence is CASSHERMAKNIQYF. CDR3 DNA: TGTGCCAGCAGCCACGAGCGGATGGCCAAAAACATTCAGTACTTC. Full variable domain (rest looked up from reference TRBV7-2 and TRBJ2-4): GAGVSQSPSNKVTEKGKDVELRCDPISGHTALYWYRQSLGQGLEFLIYFQGNSAPDKSGLPSDRFSAERTGGSVSTLTIQRTQQEDSAVYLCASSHERMAKNIQYFGAGTRLSVL.

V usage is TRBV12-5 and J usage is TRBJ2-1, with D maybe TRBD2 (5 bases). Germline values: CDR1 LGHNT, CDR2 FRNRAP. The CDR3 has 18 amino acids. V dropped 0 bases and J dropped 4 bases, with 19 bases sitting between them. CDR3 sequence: CASGLVPSFRLAYNEQFF. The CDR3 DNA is TGTGCTAGTGGTTTGGTTCCCTCTTTCAGGCTAGCTTACAATGAGCAGTTCTTC.

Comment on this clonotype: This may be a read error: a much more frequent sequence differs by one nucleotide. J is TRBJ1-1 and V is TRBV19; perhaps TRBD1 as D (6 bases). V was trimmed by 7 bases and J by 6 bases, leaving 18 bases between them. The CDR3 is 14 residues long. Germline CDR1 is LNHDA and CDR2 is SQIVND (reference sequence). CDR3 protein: CASKQGGEWSEAFF. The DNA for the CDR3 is TGTGCCAGTAAACAGGGTGGGGAATGGTCTGAAGCTTTCTTT.